This T cell receptor beta chain was sequenced in a study of early stage breast cancer tumors. Study-wide results and limits: Bulk DNA sequencing of unsorted cells missed chain pairing and markers. Enriched TCRB sequences shared across patients were mostly commonly generated sequences. Compared with adjacent normal breast, tumors showed about 2.5-fold denser, more clonal T cells.

Trimming pared 9 bases from V and 4 bases from J, leaving 18 bases between. The CDR3 length is 14 residues. Germline V gives CDR1 SNHLY, CDR2 FYNNEI. Sequencing was performed with immunoSEQ multiplex PCR; in TCRdb, only in-frame clones are kept and a portion is missing. The repertoire consists of under 13,000 clones, with around 72% occurring once and the leading ten covering approximately 15%. On this clone: Its antigen is unknown.

This sequence originates from a person aged 65-85 years with breast cancer. Sequences were obtained from breast tumor tissue. The chain employs TRBV2 and TRBJ2-5, with a weak D call TRBD1 (5 bases). CDR3 sequence: CARSSDIGGETQYF. The CDR3 DNA is TGTGCCAGGAGTTCGGACATCGGCGGAGAGACCCAGTACTTC.